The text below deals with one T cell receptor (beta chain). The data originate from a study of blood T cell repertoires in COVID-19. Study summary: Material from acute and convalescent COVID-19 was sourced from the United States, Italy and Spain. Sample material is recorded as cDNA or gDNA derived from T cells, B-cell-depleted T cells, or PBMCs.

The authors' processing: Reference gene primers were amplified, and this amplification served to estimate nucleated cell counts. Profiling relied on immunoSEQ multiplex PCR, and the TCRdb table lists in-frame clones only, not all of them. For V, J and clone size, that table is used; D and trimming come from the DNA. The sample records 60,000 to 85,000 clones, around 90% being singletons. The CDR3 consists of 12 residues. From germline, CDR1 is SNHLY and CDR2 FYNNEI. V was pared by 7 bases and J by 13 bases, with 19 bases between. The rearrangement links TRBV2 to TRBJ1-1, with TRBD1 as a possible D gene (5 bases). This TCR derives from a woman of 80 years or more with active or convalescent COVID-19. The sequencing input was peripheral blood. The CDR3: CASTGDGLGGFF. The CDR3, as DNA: TGTGCCAGCACCGGGGATGGGCTGGGGGGTTTCTTT.